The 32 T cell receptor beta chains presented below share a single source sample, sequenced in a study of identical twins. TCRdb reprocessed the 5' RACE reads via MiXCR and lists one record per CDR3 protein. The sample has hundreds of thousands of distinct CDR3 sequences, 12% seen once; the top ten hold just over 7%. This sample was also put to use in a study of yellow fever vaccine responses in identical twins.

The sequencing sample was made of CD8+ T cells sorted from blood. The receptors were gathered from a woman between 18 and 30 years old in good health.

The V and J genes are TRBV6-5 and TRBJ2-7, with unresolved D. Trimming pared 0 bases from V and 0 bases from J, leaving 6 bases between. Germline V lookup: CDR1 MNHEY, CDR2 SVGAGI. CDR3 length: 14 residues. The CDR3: CASSYSQSSYEQYF. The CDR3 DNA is TGTGCCAGCAGTTACTCACAAAGCTCCTACGAGCAGTACTTC.

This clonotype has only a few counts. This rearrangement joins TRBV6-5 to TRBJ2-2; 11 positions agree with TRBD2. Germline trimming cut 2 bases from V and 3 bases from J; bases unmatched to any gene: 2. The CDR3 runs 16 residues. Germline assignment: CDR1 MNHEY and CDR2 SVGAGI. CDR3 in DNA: TGTGCCAGCAGTTACCTAGCGGGGGGCGACACCGGGGAGCTGTTTTTT. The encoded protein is CASSYLAGGDTGELFF.

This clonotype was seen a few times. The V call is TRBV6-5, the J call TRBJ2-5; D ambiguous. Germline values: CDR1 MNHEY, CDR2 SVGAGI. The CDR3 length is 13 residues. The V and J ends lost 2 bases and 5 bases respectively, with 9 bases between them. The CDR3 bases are TGTGCCAGCAGTTACGGGAAGGCGGAGACCCAGTACTTC. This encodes CASSYGKAETQYF.

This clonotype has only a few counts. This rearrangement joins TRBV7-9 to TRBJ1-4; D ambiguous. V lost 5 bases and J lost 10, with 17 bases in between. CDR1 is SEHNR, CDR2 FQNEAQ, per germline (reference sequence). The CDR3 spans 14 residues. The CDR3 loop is CASSPGWVPGKLFF. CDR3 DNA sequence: TGTGCCAGCAGCCCCGGATGGGTCCCTGGAAAACTGTTTTTT.

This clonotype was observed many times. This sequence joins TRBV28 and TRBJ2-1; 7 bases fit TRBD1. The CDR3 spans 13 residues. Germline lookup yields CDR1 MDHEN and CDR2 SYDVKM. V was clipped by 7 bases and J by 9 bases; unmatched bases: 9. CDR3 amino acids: CASTEGASPEQFF. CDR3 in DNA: TGTGCCAGCACCGAGGGGGCTAGTCCTGAGCAGTTCTTC.

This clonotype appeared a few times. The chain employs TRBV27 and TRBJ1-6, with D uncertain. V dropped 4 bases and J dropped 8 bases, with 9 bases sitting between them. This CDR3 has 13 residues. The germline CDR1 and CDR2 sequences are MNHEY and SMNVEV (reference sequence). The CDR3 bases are TGTGCCAGCAGTTACGAGGAGGATTCACCCCTCCACTTT. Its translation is CASSYEEDSPLHF.

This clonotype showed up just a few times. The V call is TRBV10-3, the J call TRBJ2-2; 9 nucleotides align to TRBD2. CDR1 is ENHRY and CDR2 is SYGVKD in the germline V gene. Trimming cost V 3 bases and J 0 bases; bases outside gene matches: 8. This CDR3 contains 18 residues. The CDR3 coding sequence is TGTGCCATCAGTGACCCCCGACTAGCGGCTACGAACACCGGGGAGCTGTTTTTT. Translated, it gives CAISDPRLAATNTGELFF.

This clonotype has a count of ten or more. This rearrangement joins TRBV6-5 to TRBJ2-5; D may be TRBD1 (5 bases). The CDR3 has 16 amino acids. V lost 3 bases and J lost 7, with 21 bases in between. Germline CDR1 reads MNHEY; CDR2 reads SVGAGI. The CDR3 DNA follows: TGTGCCAGCAGTTATCTTCGACAGTTTCCCGCCGTGACCCAGTACTTC. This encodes CASSYLRQFPAVTQYF.

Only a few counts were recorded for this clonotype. Written as DNA, the CDR3 is TGTGCCAGCAGCTTAGCGCTTAGGGAGGGCTGGTTCTTC. This translates into CASSLALREGWFF. This chain uses TRBV7-8 with TRBJ2-1; TRBD2 aligns across 7 bases. Trimming at V came to 0 bases and at J to 15 bases, leaving 8 bases not matched to a gene. The CDR3 sequence is 13 residues long. The V gene's germline CDR1 is SGHVS and CDR2 FQNEAQ.

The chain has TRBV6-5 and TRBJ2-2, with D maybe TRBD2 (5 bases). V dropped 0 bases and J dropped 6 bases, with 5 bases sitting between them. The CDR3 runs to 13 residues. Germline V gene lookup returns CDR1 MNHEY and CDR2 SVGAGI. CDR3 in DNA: TGTGCCAGCAGTTACTCGAGGGCCGGGGAGCTGTTTTTT. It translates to CASSYSRAGELFF.

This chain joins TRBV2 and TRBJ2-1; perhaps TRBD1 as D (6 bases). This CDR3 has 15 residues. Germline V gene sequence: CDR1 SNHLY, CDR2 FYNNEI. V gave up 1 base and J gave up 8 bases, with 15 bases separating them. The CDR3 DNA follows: TGTGCCAGCAGTGAAGATTTTCACAGGGACGATGAGCAGTTCTTC. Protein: CASSEDFHRDDEQFF. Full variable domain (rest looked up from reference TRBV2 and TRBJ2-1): EPEVTQTPSHQVTQMGQEVILRCVPISNHLYFYWYRQILGQKVEFLVSFYNNEISEKSEIFDDQFSVERPDGSNFTLKIRSTKLEDSAMYFCASSEDFHRDDEQFFGPGTRLTVL.

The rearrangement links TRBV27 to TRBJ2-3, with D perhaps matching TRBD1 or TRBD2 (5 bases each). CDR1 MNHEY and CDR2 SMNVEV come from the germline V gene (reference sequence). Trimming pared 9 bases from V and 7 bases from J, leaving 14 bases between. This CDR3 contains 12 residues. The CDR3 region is CASRPGPHTQYF. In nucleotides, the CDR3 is TGTGCCAGTCGACCGGGACCTCATACGCAGTATTTT.

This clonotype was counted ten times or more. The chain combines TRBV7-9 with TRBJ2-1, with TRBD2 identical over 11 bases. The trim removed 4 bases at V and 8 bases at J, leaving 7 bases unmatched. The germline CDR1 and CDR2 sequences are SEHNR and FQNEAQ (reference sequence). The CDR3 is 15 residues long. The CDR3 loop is CASSSLAGVEDEQFF. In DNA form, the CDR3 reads TGTGCCAGCAGCTCACTAGCGGGAGTAGAAGATGAGCAGTTCTTC.

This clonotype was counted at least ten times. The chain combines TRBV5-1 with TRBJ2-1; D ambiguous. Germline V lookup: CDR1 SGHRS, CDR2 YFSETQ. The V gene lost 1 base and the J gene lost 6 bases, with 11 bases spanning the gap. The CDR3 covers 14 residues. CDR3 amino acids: CASSLSAGTNEQFF. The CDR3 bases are TGCGCCAGCAGCTTGTCCGCCGGAACCAATGAGCAGTTCTTC.

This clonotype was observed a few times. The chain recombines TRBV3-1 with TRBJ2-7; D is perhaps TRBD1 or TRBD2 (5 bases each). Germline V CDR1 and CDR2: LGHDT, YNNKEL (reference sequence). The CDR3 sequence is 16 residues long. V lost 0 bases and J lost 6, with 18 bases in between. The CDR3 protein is CASSQDQTGRLSEQYF. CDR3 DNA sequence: TGTGCCAGCAGCCAAGACCAAACGGGACGCTTATCCGAGCAGTACTTC.

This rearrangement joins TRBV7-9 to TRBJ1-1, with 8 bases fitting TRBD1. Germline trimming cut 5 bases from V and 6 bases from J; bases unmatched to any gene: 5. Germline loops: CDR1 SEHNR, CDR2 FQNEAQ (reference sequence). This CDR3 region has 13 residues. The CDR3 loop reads CASSEGQGAEAFF. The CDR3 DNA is TGTGCCAGCAGCGAAGGACAGGGAGCTGAAGCTTTCTTT. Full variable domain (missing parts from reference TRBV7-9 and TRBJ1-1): DTGVSQNPRHKITKRGQNVTFRCDPISEHNRLYWYRQTLGQGPEFLTYFQNEAQLEKSRLLSDRFSAERPKGSFSTLEIQRTEQGDSAMYLCASSEGQGAEAFFGQGTRLTVV.

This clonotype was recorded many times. The CDR3 nucleotides read TGTGCCAGCAGTTTATCGTACTCTGGGGCCAACGTCCTGACTTTC. Translating gives CASSLSYSGANVLTF. The chain has TRBV27 and TRBJ2-6; D gene unclear. The CDR3 extends over 15 amino acids. Germline V lookup: CDR1 MNHEY, CDR2 SMNVEV (reference sequence). V was cut by 0 bases and J by 0 bases, with 3 bases left in between.

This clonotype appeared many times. The CDR3 region is CSARDGQYSYNEQFF. DNA for the CDR3: TGCAGTGCTAGAGACGGACAGTACTCCTACAATGAGCAGTTCTTC. The V and J genes are TRBV20-1 and TRBJ2-1; possibly TRBD1 for D (6 bases). V was shortened by 0 bases and J by 0 bases, with 9 bases between the two germline ends. The CDR3 is 15 residues long. Germline CDR1 and CDR2: DFQATT and SNEGSKA (reference sequence).

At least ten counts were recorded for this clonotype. The CDR3 region is CASSSIPRGHKPYTGELFF. Written as DNA, the CDR3 is TGTGCCAGCAGTTCCATCCCCCGAGGGCACAAACCTTACACCGGGGAGCTGTTTTTT. The V gene is TRBV28, the J gene TRBJ2-2; the D gene is possibly TRBD2 (5 bases). Germline V CDR1 and CDR2: MDHEN, SYDVKM. The ends were cut back, 4 bases at V and 3 bases at J, with 24 bases in the middle. The CDR3 totals 19 residues.

The CDR3 coding sequence is TGTGCCAGCAGTGCAATTAGCCTCTCCGGGGAGCTGTTTTTT. Translating gives CASSAISLSGELFF. V and J are TRBV2 and TRBJ2-2, with no clear D. V was clipped by 4 bases and J by 6 bases, with 12 bases between them. The CDR3 extends over 14 amino acids. The germline CDR1 and CDR2 sequences are SNHLY and FYNNEI.

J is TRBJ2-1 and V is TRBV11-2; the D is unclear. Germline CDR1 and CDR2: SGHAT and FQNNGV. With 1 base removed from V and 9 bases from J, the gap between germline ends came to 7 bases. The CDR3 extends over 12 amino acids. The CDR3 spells CASSLGVIEQFF. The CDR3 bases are TGTGCCAGCAGCTTAGGCGTTATTGAGCAGTTCTTC.

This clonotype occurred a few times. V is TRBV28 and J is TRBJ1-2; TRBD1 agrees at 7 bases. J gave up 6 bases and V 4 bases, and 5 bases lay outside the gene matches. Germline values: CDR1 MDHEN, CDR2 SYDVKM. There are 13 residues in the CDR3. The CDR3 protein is CASSSRDSNGYTF. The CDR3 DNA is TGTGCCAGCAGTTCCCGGGACAGCAATGGCTACACCTTC.

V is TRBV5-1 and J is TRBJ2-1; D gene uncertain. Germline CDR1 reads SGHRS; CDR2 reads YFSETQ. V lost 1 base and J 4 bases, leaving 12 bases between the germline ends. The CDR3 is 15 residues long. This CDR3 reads CASSLFVGGYNEQFF. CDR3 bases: TGCGCCAGCAGCTTGTTTGTTGGTGGATACAATGAGCAGTTCTTC.

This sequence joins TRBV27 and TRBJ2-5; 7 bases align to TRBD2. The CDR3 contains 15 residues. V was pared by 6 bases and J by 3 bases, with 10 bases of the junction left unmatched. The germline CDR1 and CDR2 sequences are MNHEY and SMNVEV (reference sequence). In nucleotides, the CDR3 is TGTGCCAGCAGAGGGGAGGGGACCCCTAAAGAGACCCAGTACTTC. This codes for CASRGEGTPKETQYF.

The CDR3: CASSYGLLGNSPLHF. CDR3 nucleotides: TGTGCCAGCAGTTACGGGTTGCTGGGGAATTCACCCCTCCACTTT. The chain employs TRBV6-5 and TRBJ1-6, with no clear D. V gave up 2 bases and J gave up 7 bases, with 12 bases separating them. CDR1 is MNHEY and CDR2 is SVGAGI in the germline V gene. This CDR3 is 15 amino acids long.

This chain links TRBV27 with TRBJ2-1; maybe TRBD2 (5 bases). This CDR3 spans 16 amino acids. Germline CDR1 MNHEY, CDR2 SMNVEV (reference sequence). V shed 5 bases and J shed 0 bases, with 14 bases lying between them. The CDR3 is CASSPQFRGSYNEQFF. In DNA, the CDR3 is TGTGCCAGCAGTCCCCAATTCCGGGGCTCCTACAATGAGCAGTTCTTC.

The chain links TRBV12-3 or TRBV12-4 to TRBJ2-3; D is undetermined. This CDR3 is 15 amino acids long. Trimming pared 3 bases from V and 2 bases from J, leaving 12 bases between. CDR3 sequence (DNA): TGTGCCAGCAGTTTTCTTAGTAGTTTCACAGATACGCAGTATTTT. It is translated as CASSFLSSFTDTQYF.

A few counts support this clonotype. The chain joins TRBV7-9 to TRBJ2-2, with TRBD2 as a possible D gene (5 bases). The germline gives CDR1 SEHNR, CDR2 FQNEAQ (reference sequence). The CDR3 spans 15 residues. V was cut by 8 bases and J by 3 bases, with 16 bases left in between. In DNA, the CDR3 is TGTGCCAGCGCAGACACCGCCGGGGACACCGGGGAGCTGTTTTTT. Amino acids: CASADTAGDTGELFF.

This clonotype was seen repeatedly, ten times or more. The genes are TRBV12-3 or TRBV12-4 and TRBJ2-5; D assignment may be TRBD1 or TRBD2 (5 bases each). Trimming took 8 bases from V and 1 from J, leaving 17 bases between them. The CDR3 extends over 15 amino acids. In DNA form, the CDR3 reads TGTGCCAGCGTCCGGATTCTCGGGACCCAAGAGACCCAGTACTTC. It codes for CASVRILGTQETQYF.

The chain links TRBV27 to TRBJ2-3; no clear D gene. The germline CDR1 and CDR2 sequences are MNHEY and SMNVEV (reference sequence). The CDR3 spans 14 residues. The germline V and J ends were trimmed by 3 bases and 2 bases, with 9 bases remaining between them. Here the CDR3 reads CASSLWSHTDTQYF. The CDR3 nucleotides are TGTGCCAGCAGTTTGTGGAGCCACACAGATACGCAGTATTTT.

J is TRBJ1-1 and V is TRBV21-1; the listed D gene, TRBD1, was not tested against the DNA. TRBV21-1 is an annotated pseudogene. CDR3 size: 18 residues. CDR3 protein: CASINTPGQEIWGTEAFF. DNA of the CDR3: TGTGCCAGCATTAACACTCCGGGACAGGAGATATGGGGCACTGAAGCTTTCTTT.

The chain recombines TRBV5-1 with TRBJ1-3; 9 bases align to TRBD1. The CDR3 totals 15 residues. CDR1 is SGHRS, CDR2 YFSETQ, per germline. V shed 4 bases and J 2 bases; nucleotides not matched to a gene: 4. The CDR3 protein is CASSPDRGPGNTIYF. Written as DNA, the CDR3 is TGCGCCAGCAGCCCGGACAGGGGACCTGGAAACACCATATATTTT. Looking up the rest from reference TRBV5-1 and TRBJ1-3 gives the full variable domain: KAGVTQTPRYLIKTRGQQVTLSCSPISGHRSVSWYQQTPGQGLQFLFEYFSETQRNKGNFPGRFSGRQFSNSRSEMNVSTLELGDSALYLCASSPDRGPGNTIYFGEGSWLTVV.